This is a list of T cell receptor beta chains from one sample in a study of shared clonotypes between healthy human individuals. Repertoires were generated with immunoSEQ multiplex PCR, while TCRdb's copy carries only in-frame clones and drops some. The data show 2 million to 3 million clones, more than 85% seen once. Material for sequencing was naive CD4+ T cells from PBMCs. These receptors all stem from a man in his late teens or twenties in good health. Some clones in this sample may be carry-over from other donors' samples. The CDR3 runs from the conserved cysteine through the conserved F or W. Each record gives: CDR3 DNA, CDR3 protein, J gene, clone size, V gene, D gene. A D gene is named only where the DNA matches it firmly. Where a row states a size, it is once, few, many or the class of an expanded clone; other rows omit it.

cdr3_nt: TGTGCCAGCAGCCCCCCGCAGAGGGGAGGGGATGGGGCCAACGTCCTGACTTTC
cdr3_aa: CASSPPQRGGDGANVLTF
j_call: TRBJ2-6
clone_size: .
v_call: TRBV5-4
d_call: TRBD2

cdr3_nt: TGCAGCGTTCCTCTAGCGGGAGGGCGAGAGACCCAGTACTTC
cdr3_aa: CSVPLAGGRETQYF
j_call: TRBJ2-5
clone_size: .
v_call: TRBV29-1
d_call: TRBD2

cdr3_nt: TGCGCCAGCAGCTTGGCCTCTGGCAATGAGCAGTTCTTC
cdr3_aa: CASSLASGNEQFF
j_call: TRBJ2-1
clone_size: .
v_call: TRBV5-1
d_call: .

cdr3_nt: TGTGCCAGCAGCACAGCTAGCGGAACCTACAATGAGCAGTTCTTC
cdr3_aa: CASSTASGTYNEQFF
j_call: TRBJ2-1
clone_size: once
v_call: TRBV7-3
d_call: TRBD2

cdr3_nt: TGTGCCAGCAGCGTAGGATATATTGGGTCTGGCTACACCTTC
cdr3_aa: CASSVGYIGSGYTF
j_call: TRBJ1-2
clone_size: .
v_call: TRBV9
d_call: .

cdr3_nt: TGTGCCAGCAGTGAATTTTCCGGCCACTATGGCTACACCTTC
cdr3_aa: CASSEFSGHYGYTF
j_call: TRBJ1-2
clone_size: .
v_call: TRBV25-1
d_call: .

cdr3_nt: TGTGCCAGCACCGACCCCCAGGCCGGCTCCTACGAGCAGTACTTC
cdr3_aa: CASTDPQAGSYEQYF
j_call: TRBJ2-7
clone_size: once
v_call: TRBV6-6
d_call: .

cdr3_nt: TGTGCCAGCAGCTCCTCGACAGGGTCCGGAAACACCATATATTTT
cdr3_aa: CASSSSTGSGNTIYF
j_call: TRBJ1-3
clone_size: once
v_call: TRBV11-1
d_call: TRBD1

cdr3_nt: TGTGCCAGCAGCTTAAGGGCAACAACCTCCAAATACGAGCAGTACTTC
cdr3_aa: CASSLRATTSKYEQYF
j_call: TRBJ2-7
clone_size: .
v_call: TRBV7-9
d_call: .

cdr3_nt: TGCGCCAGCAGCCCTCGGGGGGAGATACATCAGCCCCAGCATTTT
cdr3_aa: CASSPRGEIHQPQHF
j_call: TRBJ1-5
clone_size: .
v_call: TRBV5-1
d_call: .

cdr3_nt: TGTGCCAGCAGCTTAGTTTCAGGGGGAGAGACCCAGTACTTC
cdr3_aa: CASSLVSGGETQYF
j_call: TRBJ2-5
clone_size: .
v_call: TRBV7-9
d_call: TRBD1

cdr3_nt: TGTGCCAGCAGCTTATGGCGCGGCGGGAGCACAGATACGCAGTATTTT
cdr3_aa: CASSLWRGGSTDTQYF
j_call: TRBJ2-3
clone_size: .
v_call: TRBV11-2
d_call: .

cdr3_nt: TGTGCCAGCAGTTTACCGGGGGGCGGGAGTAAAGCTTTCTTT
cdr3_aa: CASSLPGGGSKAFF
j_call: TRBJ1-1
clone_size: .
v_call: TRBV28
d_call: .

cdr3_nt: TGTGCCAGCAGTCTCGGACTTGGGCAGGGAGAAGAGACCCAGTACTTC
cdr3_aa: CASSLGLGQGEETQYF
j_call: TRBJ2-5
clone_size: .
v_call: TRBV28
d_call: .

cdr3_nt: TGTGCCAGCAGTGGCCGTGTGACTAGCGGGACGGATGAGCAGTTCTTC
cdr3_aa: CASSGRVTSGTDEQFF
j_call: TRBJ2-1
clone_size: .
v_call: TRBV6-6
d_call: TRBD2

cdr3_nt: TGTGCCAGTCAAAGGGGCGAAAAACTGTTTTTT
cdr3_aa: CASQRGEKLFF
j_call: TRBJ1-4
clone_size: .
v_call: TRBV19
d_call: .

cdr3_nt: TGCGCCAGCAGCCAAGACAGAGCAACTAATGAAAAACTGTTTTTT
cdr3_aa: CASSQDRATNEKLFF
j_call: TRBJ1-4
clone_size: .
v_call: TRBV4-3
d_call: .

cdr3_nt: TGTGCCAGCTCCCTGGAGGGGTCGAGAGAAAAACTGTTTTTT
cdr3_aa: CASSLEGSREKLFF
j_call: TRBJ1-4
clone_size: .
v_call: TRBV9
d_call: .

cdr3_nt: TGTGCCAGCAGTAGCCCGGGACGGAATAGCAATCAGCCCCAGCATTTT
cdr3_aa: CASSSPGRNSNQPQHF
j_call: TRBJ1-5
clone_size: .
v_call: TRBV5-7
d_call: .

cdr3_nt: TGTGCCAGCAGTCGGGACAGGGGCACTGAAGCTTTCTTT
cdr3_aa: CASSRDRGTEAFF
j_call: TRBJ1-1
clone_size: .
v_call: TRBV6-1
d_call: TRBD1

cdr3_nt: TGTGCCAGCAGCCCCTGGGACAGAGAGAACACTGAAGCTTTCTTT
cdr3_aa: CASSPWDRENTEAFF
j_call: TRBJ1-1
clone_size: .
v_call: TRBV11-2
d_call: TRBD1

cdr3_nt: TGTGCCAGCAGTGAAAAGGGGAACTATGGCTACACCTTC
cdr3_aa: CASSEKGNYGYTF
j_call: TRBJ1-2
clone_size: .
v_call: TRBV6-1
d_call: .

cdr3_nt: TGCGCCAGCAGCCCTACTAGCGGACGTGAGCAGTTCTTC
cdr3_aa: CASSPTSGREQFF
j_call: TRBJ2-1
clone_size: .
v_call: TRBV5-1
d_call: TRBD2

cdr3_nt: TGCGCCAGCAGTGAGTCCTTTGGGGTGGCCACAGATACGCAGTATTTT
cdr3_aa: CASSESFGVATDTQYF
j_call: TRBJ2-3
clone_size: once
v_call: TRBV10-1
d_call: .

cdr3_nt: TGTGCCAGCAGCCTAGCGGGGTCCTACAATGAGCAGTTCTTC
cdr3_aa: CASSLAGSYNEQFF
j_call: TRBJ2-1
clone_size: .
v_call: TRBV7-9
d_call: TRBD2

cdr3_nt: TGTGCCACCAGCAGAGAGCTAAATGGAGCGGGGATCCTCTACGAGCAGTACTTC
cdr3_aa: CATSRELNGAGILYEQYF
j_call: TRBJ2-7
clone_size: .
v_call: TRBV15
d_call: TRBD2

cdr3_nt: TGTGCCAGCAGCCTACGACCGAATGGGGGGCATGGCTACACCTTC
cdr3_aa: CASSLRPNGGHGYTF
j_call: TRBJ1-2
clone_size: .
v_call: TRBV28
d_call: .

cdr3_nt: TGTGCCAGCAGCACCAGCGGACTGAGCTCCTACAATGAGCAGTTCTTC
cdr3_aa: CASSTSGLSSYNEQFF
j_call: TRBJ2-1
clone_size: once
v_call: TRBV11-2
d_call: .

cdr3_nt: TGCGCCAGCAGCTTAAAAAATGGCTATGACGAGCAGTTCTTC
cdr3_aa: CASSLKNGYDEQFF
j_call: TRBJ2-1
clone_size: .
v_call: TRBV5-1
d_call: .

cdr3_nt: TGTGCCAGCAGCGTATGGGACGGAAGCACAGATACGCAGTATTTT
cdr3_aa: CASSVWDGSTDTQYF
j_call: TRBJ2-3
clone_size: .
v_call: TRBV9
d_call: .

cdr3_nt: TGTGCCAGCAGCTTAACGGCTAGCGGGGTCCAGGTGCAGTACTTC
cdr3_aa: CASSLTASGVQVQYF
j_call: TRBJ2-7
clone_size: .
v_call: TRBV7-3
d_call: TRBD2

cdr3_nt: TGTGCCAGCAGCCTCAGGGACAGGGTATTCTCTGGAAACACCATATATTTT
cdr3_aa: CASSLRDRVFSGNTIYF
j_call: TRBJ1-3
clone_size: .
v_call: TRBV7-9
d_call: TRBD1

cdr3_nt: TGTGCCAGCAGGACTTTAGTAGGGGGCGGGCTAGCGGGGCCATACAATGAGCAGTTCTTC
cdr3_aa: CASRTLVGGGLAGPYNEQFF
j_call: TRBJ2-1
clone_size: .
v_call: TRBV28
d_call: TRBD2

cdr3_nt: TGCGCCAGCAGCGTGACCCAAGATACGCAGTATTTT
cdr3_aa: CASSVTQDTQYF
j_call: TRBJ2-3
clone_size: .
v_call: TRBV4-1
d_call: .

cdr3_nt: TGTGCCAGCAGCTTAGTCGCGGCGGGACAGGAGACCCAGTACTTC
cdr3_aa: CASSLVAAGQETQYF
j_call: TRBJ2-5
clone_size: .
v_call: TRBV7-9
d_call: .

cdr3_nt: TGCGCCAGCAGCGCCGGGAGCTCTGGGGCCAACGTCCTGACTTTC
cdr3_aa: CASSAGSSGANVLTF
j_call: TRBJ2-6
clone_size: .
v_call: TRBV5-1
d_call: .

cdr3_nt: TGCGCCAGCAGCTCCTTGGGAATTAATGAAGCTTTCTTT
cdr3_aa: CASSSLGINEAFF
j_call: TRBJ1-1
clone_size: .
v_call: TRBV5-1
d_call: .

cdr3_nt: TGTGCCACCAGCAGAGAGCCTAGCGGGAGGGCTGGAGATACGCAGTATTTT
cdr3_aa: CATSREPSGRAGDTQYF
j_call: TRBJ2-3
clone_size: .
v_call: TRBV15
d_call: TRBD2

cdr3_nt: TGTGCCAGCAGTTACTCTAGGGAGACAGATACGCAGTATTTT
cdr3_aa: CASSYSRETDTQYF
j_call: TRBJ2-3
clone_size: .
v_call: TRBV6-5
d_call: .

cdr3_nt: TGTGCCAGCAGCCAGGGGACTAGCGGCTCCGTAACCGGGGAGCTGTTTTTT
cdr3_aa: CASSQGTSGSVTGELFF
j_call: TRBJ2-2
clone_size: .
v_call: TRBV7-2
d_call: TRBD2

cdr3_nt: TGTGCCAGCAGCCGCCCGGGATACGGAGGGAATCAGCCCCAGCATTTT
cdr3_aa: CASSRPGYGGNQPQHF
j_call: TRBJ1-5
clone_size: .
v_call: TRBV28
d_call: .

cdr3_nt: TGCGCCAGCAGCTTGGCTGCTAGCGGGTACTACGAGCAGTACTTC
cdr3_aa: CASSLAASGYYEQYF
j_call: TRBJ2-7
clone_size: .
v_call: TRBV5-1
d_call: TRBD2

cdr3_nt: TGTGCCAGCAGCGCCATCGTAGACCCAGGGTCCGGCTACACCTTC
cdr3_aa: CASSAIVDPGSGYTF
j_call: TRBJ1-2
clone_size: .
v_call: TRBV7-8
d_call: .

cdr3_nt: TGTGCCAGCAGCGTAGGTCCGGGGGGCTGGGATGAGCAGTTCTTC
cdr3_aa: CASSVGPGGWDEQFF
j_call: TRBJ2-1
clone_size: .
v_call: TRBV9
d_call: .

cdr3_nt: TGCGCCAGCAGCCTGGGGGCGGCAGGGCCATATGGCTACACCTTC
cdr3_aa: CASSLGAAGPYGYTF
j_call: TRBJ1-2
clone_size: .
v_call: TRBV5-1
d_call: .

cdr3_nt: TGTGCCACCAGCGGGGGGACTGGAAGATACGAGCAGTACTTC
cdr3_aa: CATSGGTGRYEQYF
j_call: TRBJ2-7
clone_size: .
v_call: TRBV15
d_call: .

cdr3_nt: TGTGCCAGCTCATTGCGTCAGGGGGATCAGCCCCAGCATTTT
cdr3_aa: CASSLRQGDQPQHF
j_call: TRBJ1-5
clone_size: .
v_call: TRBV18
d_call: TRBD1

cdr3_nt: TGTGCCAGTAGTATACCCGACATTTACACTGAAGCTTTCTTT
cdr3_aa: CASSIPDIYTEAFF
j_call: TRBJ1-1
clone_size: .
v_call: TRBV19
d_call: .

cdr3_nt: TGCGCCAGCCGCTTAGGGTCTCCGGGAGGAGAGACCCAGTACTTC
cdr3_aa: CASRLGSPGGETQYF
j_call: TRBJ2-5
clone_size: .
v_call: TRBV5-1
d_call: TRBD2